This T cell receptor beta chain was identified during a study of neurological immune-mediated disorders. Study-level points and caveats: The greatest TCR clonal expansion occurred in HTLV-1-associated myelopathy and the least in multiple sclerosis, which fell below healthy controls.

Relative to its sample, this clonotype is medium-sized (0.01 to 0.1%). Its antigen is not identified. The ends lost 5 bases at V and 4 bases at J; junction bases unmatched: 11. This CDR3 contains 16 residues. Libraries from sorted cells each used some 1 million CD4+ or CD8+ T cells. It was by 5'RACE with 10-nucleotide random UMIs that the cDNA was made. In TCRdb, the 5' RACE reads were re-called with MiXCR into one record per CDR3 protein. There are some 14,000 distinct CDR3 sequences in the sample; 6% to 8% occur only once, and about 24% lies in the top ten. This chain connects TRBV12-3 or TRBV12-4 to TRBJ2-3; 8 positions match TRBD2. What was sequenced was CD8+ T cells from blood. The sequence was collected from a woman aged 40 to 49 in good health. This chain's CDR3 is CASSGHGRAMADTQYF. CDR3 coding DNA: TGTGCCAGCAGTGGACACGGGAGGGCCATGGCAGATACGCAGTATTTT.